The clone carrying this T cell receptor (beta chain) was picked up a small number of times. Its antigen remains unknown. This entry is derived from a study of brain T cells in children with intractable seizures. The sample's time point: blood from clinic visit 5 months post-surgery; TSC patient then seizure free. The sequenced cases were selected for having the highest brain T cell transcript signatures. Pre-surgery treatment included at least one anti-epileptic drug. Overall study results and limits: Patients' HCMV serostatus was unknown; virus specificity rests on CDR3 similarity alone. Pre-surgery blood may have been undersampled, hiding some clones.

There are 12 residues in the CDR3. Germline V CDR1 and CDR2: LNHDA, SQIVND (reference sequence). V gave up 7 bases and J gave up 7 bases; unmatched junction bases: 2. Data came from immunoSEQ multiplex PCR; TCRdb stores just in-frame clones and leaves some out. Counted here are hundreds of thousands of clones, over 85% occurring once; the ten biggest clones make up 4.5% to 7%. The chain joins TRBV19 to TRBJ1-2; the match to TRBD1 covers 11 bases. The clonotype comes from a boy younger than two with tuberous sclerosis and intractable seizures. The sample consisted of peripheral blood, taken approximately 5 months after surgery. The CDR3 sequence is CASTGTGGGYTF. The CDR3 coding sequence is TGTGCCAGTACGGGGACAGGGGGTGGCTACACCTTC.